This note documents a single T cell receptor (beta chain) sequence. Data came from immunoSEQ multiplex PCR; TCRdb stores just in-frame clones and leaves some out. The sample has some 50,000 clones, approximately 88% seen once. This specimen belongs to a study of blood T cell repertoires in COVID-19. CDR3 size: 12 residues. V trimming: 6 bases; J trimming: 6 bases; junction bases outside the gene matches: 4. The receptor's source is a man in his fifties or sixties with active COVID-19. The chain is built from TRBV12-3 or TRBV12-4 and TRBJ2-7, with 8 positions matching TRBD1. Sequencing used peripheral blood. DNA of the CDR3: TGTGCCAGCAGCTGGACAGGGACCGAGCAGTACTTC. This gives the protein CASSWTGTEQYF.